Detailed here is one T cell receptor beta chain. This clonotype was seen once. The clone's antigen remains unknown. No clone much larger than this one lies a single base away; base qualities are absent. The data derive from a study of blood T cells in healthy people across ages (dated by TCRdb to the mid-2010s). General notes on the study: Template switching captured roughly one uniquely barcoded TCR beta cDNA molecule per two T cells in model experiments. Using deep sequencing normalized with unique cDNA molecular identifiers, the study measured how TCR beta repertoire diversity changes with age. Donors were grouped into four age groups: young (average approximately 15 years), middle-aged (39), aged (around 62) and long-lived (approximately 78). For two donors (one aged 18 to 29 and one aged 80 or older), the study analyzed two additional independent replicas of 1 million unique cDNA reads from the same blood draw. Study-wide conclusions, independent of this receptor: Compared with the aged group, the long-lived group had more naive CD4+ T cells, fewer expanded clones and increased TCR diversity, suggesting age selection. Estimates of total diversity based on one million sequenced T cells were regarded as lower bounds and as underestimates. Observed TCR beta diversity per million T cells fell roughly linearly with age, and a significant reduction was already apparent by age around 40. There was a strong correlation between observed TCR beta diversity and the percentage of naive T cells measured by flow cytometry. Because the CMV infection status of the donors was unknown, age-related changes in expanded clonotypes may potentially have been confounded. Conclusive comparison of naive and antigen-experienced compartments was prevented by the profiling of bulk unsorted PBMCs.

Donors were a few dozen systemically healthy Caucasian individuals from Russia aged about 6 to 100 years. Approximately 9 milliliters of peripheral blood were collected from each donor into EDTA-treated Vacutainer tubes. Ficoll-Paque density-gradient centrifugation was used to isolate PBMCs, with at least 7 million per sample. Trizol reagent was used to extract total RNA from the PBMCs, yielding at least 6 micrograms per sample. For every donor, flow cytometry on a PBMC aliquot measured the percentage of naive CD45RAhigh/CD27high T cells. Via the germline V gene, CDR1 is SGDLS and CDR2 YYNGEE. Measured from the cysteine to the phenylalanine, the CDR3 is 15 residues long. CDR3 DNA is the only sequence kept; it has 45 bases, read in frame from the first base. The germline V and J ends show losses of 3 bases and 1 base respectively, and no gene match explains 4 bases of the junction. The library was built by means of 5' RACE. Sequencing used an Illumina HiSeq 2500. A second PCR of 7 to 11 cycles was performed with a sample-barcoded 5' primer and a J-beta primer mix. Each TCR beta cDNA molecule received a unique molecular identifier from a template-switch 5' adaptor carrying 12 random nucleotides. Each sample yielded at least 2.5 million CDR3-containing paired-end reads. First-strand cDNA synthesis was performed from all RNA using the Mint cDNA synthesis kit, with priming by a TRBC-specific oligonucleotide. Following uracil-DNA glycosylase treatment, all cDNA underwent a first 18-cycle PCR with the universal primers M1SS and BC2_uni_R. In the authors' own workflow: Each sample was normalized by randomly selecting 1 million high-quality reads, each carrying a distinct molecular identifier. Reads sharing molecular identifiers were discarded rather than binned into consensus sequences. MiTCR, set to a Q25 quality threshold and the strictest error-elimination algorithm, was used for CDR3 identification, clonotype clustering and error correction. A nonparametric unseen species model with Euler transformation was used to estimate a lower bound on total TCR beta diversity. TCRdb applied fastp at Q25 and MiXCR to the public reads, then kept only in-frame beta chains. For every CDR3 protein sequence, its rows merge into one entry that carries the most common genes and DNA. The V and J calls were not made by the authors but by TCRdb's processing. Recorded for this sample are about 1 million distinct CDR3 sequences; under 30% of them occurred a single time. The ten biggest clones cover around 0.75% of the sample.

The sample was also linked to a second study, of T cells of mothers and their children. The second paper further reports: Donors were nine systemically healthy Caucasian individuals: three mothers and their six children. cDNA synthesis consumed the entire amount of extracted RNA, loaded at around 1.4 ug RNA in each 15 ul reaction. In the second PCR, the M1S primer introduced both the sample barcodes and 2-4 random nucleotides. Each mother yielded over 9 million TCR beta CDR3 reads and each child 2.5 million to 3.5 million reads. Thymic selection shapes the output of TCR recombination in a similar way in related and unrelated pairs, and inherited differences have a minor effect. Related mother-child pairs always showed normalized repertoire overlap that was slightly higher than in unrelated mother-child pairs, though the difference was never significant. No persistent microchimeric T cell clones were detected, at a sensitivity of roughly 93 clones per million clonotypes. To look for features that set related mother-child pairs apart from unrelated individuals, the researchers ran deep NGS to compare the TCR beta repertoires of mothers and children. Mothers averaged roughly 40 +/- 4 years of age and children averaged around 11 +/- 4 years. Libraries were sequenced on Illumina HiSeq 2000 with 100+100 nt paired-end reads after adapter ligation with NEBNext reagents. To prevent cross-contamination, the mother and child libraries were prepared one month apart and sequenced in separate runs. For each donor, somewhere between roughly 500,000 and 2,100,000 distinct TCR beta clonotypes were identified. Naive TCR beta clonotypes were estimated from low-frequency clonotypes matched to each donor's FACS-determined naive share, without sorting.

The specimen sequenced was blood. The TCR originated in a girl aged 2 to 10 in good health. The chain joins TRBV9 to TRBJ1-3, with TRBD1 matching 7 junction bases. CDR3 region: CASSADRESGNTIYF. The nucleotide sequence reads TGTGCCAGCAGCGCAGACAGGGAATCTGGAAACACCATATATTTT.